A single sample gave rise to the 28 T cell receptor beta chains below, sequenced in a study of CD8+ T cells in alopecia areata. The sample's treatment: oral pan-JAK inhibitor, 5-10 mg twice daily. cDNA reverse transcribed from extracted RNA served as the sequencing template. Assay: immunoSEQ multiplex PCR; the TCRdb copy retains only in-frame clones and omits some. This sample has a few hundred thousand clones; 60% occur once, and the top ten carry 0.75% to 0.95%. Sample: CD4+ T cells sorted from blood, taken at approximately week 52, from a patient treated with tofacitinib. The receptor source for this set is a human donor with alopecia areata.

The chain uses TRBV13 and TRBJ1-4; TRBD1 matches at 10 bases. J lost 7 bases, V lost 5 bases, and 4 bases had no gene match. The CDR3 contains 14 residues. In germline, CDR1 is PRHDT, CDR2 FYEKMQ (reference sequence). DNA of the CDR3: TGTGCCAGCAGCGGTCGGGACAGGGGTGAAAAACTGTTTTTT. The encoded protein is CASSGRDRGEKLFF. Variable domain in full (rest from reference TRBV13 and TRBJ1-4): AAGVIQSPRHLIKEKRETATLKCYPIPRHDTVYWYQQGPGQDPQFLISFYEKMQSDKGSIPDRFSAQQFSDYHSELNMSSLELGDSALYFCASSGRDRGEKLFFGSGTQLSVL.

The V gene is TRBV20-1, the J gene TRBJ1-2; no clear D. Germline V CDR1 and CDR2: DFQATT, SNEGSKA (reference sequence). This CDR3 region has 11 residues. The ends were cut back, 7 bases at V and 2 bases at J, with 8 bases in the middle. CDR3 sequence reads: CSVGVNYGYTF. The CDR3 DNA follows: TGCAGTGTGGGTGTAAACTATGGCTACACCTTC.

This clone was detected a few times. This sequence joins TRBV2 and TRBJ2-3; D is perhaps TRBD1 (5 bases). The CDR3 contains 14 residues. Trimming cost V 7 bases and J 3 bases, with 14 bases left between them. CDR1 and CDR2 from the germline V gene are SNHLY and FYNNEI. The CDR3 sequence is CASMTARRTDTQYF. For the CDR3, the DNA is TGTGCCAGCATGACAGCCCGTAGAACAGATACGCAGTATTTT.

This clone was detected only a few times. This chain joins TRBV20-1 and TRBJ1-1, with D unresolved. Germline CDR1 DFQATT, CDR2 SNEGSKA (reference sequence). CDR3 size: 11 residues. In DNA, the CDR3 is TGCAGAAGCGAACTCGGCACTGAAGCTTTCTTT. Translated, it gives CRSELGTEAFF.

The rearrangement uses TRBV5-1 and TRBJ2-1; TRBD1 agrees at 8 bases. From germline, CDR1 is SGHRS and CDR2 YFSETQ. The J segment lost 2 bases and the V segment lost 3 bases, leaving 4 bases of the junction unmatched. The CDR3 sequence is 15 residues long. CDR3 sequence (DNA): TGCGCCAGCAGCTCGACAGGGGTAACCTACAATGAGCAGTTCTTC. Amino acids: CASSSTGVTYNEQFF.

This clone was observed a few times. The rearrangement joins TRBV6-5 to TRBJ1-2; no reliable D call. This CDR3 comprises 13 residues. CDR1 is MNHEY and CDR2 is SVGAGI in the germline V gene. The V end lost 2 bases, the J end lost 2 bases, and 6 bases lay between the germline ends. The DNA of the CDR3 is TGTGCCAGCAGTTACGTACAGAACTATGGCTACACCTTC. Amino acid sequence: CASSYVQNYGYTF.

Turning to this clone: Other DNA sequences from this sample encode an identical CDR3 as well. The chain joins TRBV30 to TRBJ1-1, with no clear D. Per germline, CDR1 GTSNPN and CDR2 SVGIG (reference sequence). Trimming shortened V by 1 base and J by 1 base, and 7 bases separated the two germline ends. The CDR3 contains 13 residues. In DNA form, the CDR3 reads TGTGCCTGGAGTGGCAGGTCGAACACTGAAGCTTTCTTT. It codes for CAWSGRSNTEAFF.

A single count supports this clone. The rearrangement uses TRBV30 and TRBJ1-2; no clear D gene. The length of the CDR3 is 13 residues. Germline CDR1 reads GTSNPN; CDR2 reads SVGIG (reference sequence). The V and J ends lost 5 bases and 7 bases respectively, with 17 bases between them. CDR3 coding DNA: TGTGCCTGGGGGGTATTCCCCACTAGTGGCTACACCTTC. This encodes CAWGVFPTSGYTF.

The V call is TRBV19, the J call TRBJ2-1; TRBD1 agrees at 9 bases. The CDR3 length is 14 residues. The junction had 7 bases not matched to a gene; V was cut back by 8 bases and J by 5 bases. Looked up from germline, CDR1 is LNHDA and CDR2 is SQIVND (reference sequence). CDR3 in DNA: TGTGCCAGTCGGGGACAGGGTGTGGACAATGAGCAGTTCTTC. It specifies CASRGQGVDNEQFF.

V is TRBV4-1 and J is TRBJ1-2; unclear D gene. The CDR3 extends over 16 amino acids. V lost 5 bases and J lost 0, with 16 bases in between. CDR1 MGHRA and CDR2 YSYEKL come from the germline V gene. In DNA form, the CDR3 reads TGCGCCAGCAGCGCACTAGGAACCAGTTCTAACTATGGCTACACCTTC. It encodes CASSALGTSSNYGYTF.

The J gene is TRBJ2-5, the V gene TRBV25-1, with a weak D call TRBD2 (7 bases). The CDR3 length is 13 residues. Germline CDR1 is MGHDK and CDR2 is SYGVNS. Trimming took 6 bases from V and 4 from J, leaving 12 bases between them. The DNA of the CDR3 is TGTGCCAGCAGGGGGGGGGCCAGAGAGACCCAGTACTTC. This gives the protein CASRGGARETQYF.

This clone was counted once. The J gene is TRBJ1-2, the V gene TRBV6-6, with D possibly TRBD1 on 6 matching bases. Trimming took 7 bases from V and 5 from J, leaving 20 bases between them. CDR3 size: 15 residues. The germline V gene encodes CDR1 MNHNY and CDR2 SVGAGI (reference sequence). For the CDR3, the DNA is TGTGCCAGCACGCGGAACACACAGGGCAAATATGGCTACACCTTC. Protein product: CASTRNTQGKYGYTF.

V and J are TRBV5-1 and TRBJ2-1; the D is unclear. The CDR3 covers 16 residues. In germline, CDR1 is SGHRS, CDR2 YFSETQ. Between the trimmed V and J ends, which lost 0 bases and 3 bases, there was a span of 13 bases. The CDR3 is CASSLDRASSYNEQFF. For the CDR3, the DNA is TGCGCCAGCAGCTTGGATCGTGCGAGCAGCTACAATGAGCAGTTCTTC.

The chain is built from TRBV4-3 and TRBJ1-4; no clear D gene. The CDR3 totals 16 residues. V lost 4 bases to trimming and J lost 8 bases, with 20 bases between them. From germline, CDR1 is LGHNA and CDR2 YSLEER. The CDR3 spells CASSPYSEDWREKLFF. As DNA, the CDR3 is TGCGCCAGCAGCCCCTACTCGGAGGACTGGCGGGAAAAACTGTTTTTT.

The rearrangement uses TRBV15 and TRBJ2-5; D is perhaps TRBD1 (5 bases). Germline V lookup: CDR1 LNHNV, CDR2 YYDKDF (reference sequence). The CDR3 runs 14 residues. V lost 0 bases to trimming and J lost 3 bases, with 8 bases between them. CDR3 loop: CATSREAGKETQYF. CDR3 DNA: TGTGCCACCAGCAGAGAAGCAGGGAAAGAGACCCAGTACTTC.

The chain has TRBV15 and TRBJ2-7; D uncertain. The V end was cut by 4 bases, the J end by 4 bases, with 8 bases between. Germline values: CDR1 LNHNV, CDR2 YYDKDF (reference sequence). This CDR3 is 12 amino acids long. The CDR3 DNA reads TGTGCCACCAGCATAACTCTATACGAGCAGTACTTC. Its translation: CATSITLYEQYF.

This CDR3 reads CASSQEPGQISPLHF. In DNA, the CDR3 is TGTGCCAGCAGCCAAGAACCCGGACAGATTTCACCCCTCCACTTT. This chain joins TRBV4-2 and TRBJ1-6; the D gene is possibly TRBD1 (6 bases). Germline V gene lookup returns CDR1 LGHNA and CDR2 YNFKEQ. This CDR3 is built from 15 residues. The germline V and J ends were trimmed by 0 bases and 9 bases, with 12 bases remaining between them.

The V gene is TRBV29-1, the J gene TRBJ2-1; tentatively, D is TRBD1 or TRBD2 (5 bases each). V was trimmed by 4 bases and J by 3 bases, leaving 10 bases between them. Germline lookup yields CDR1 SQVTM and CDR2 ANQGSEA. The CDR3 spans 13 residues. DNA for the CDR3: TGCAGCGTTGTGGGGGTGGTCTACAATGAGCAGTTCTTC. Its translation: CSVVGVVYNEQFF.

The V gene is TRBV2, the J gene TRBJ1-2, with TRBD1 identical over 7 bases. The germline V gene has CDR1 SNHLY and CDR2 FYNNEI. The CDR3 is 12 residues long. After removal of 7 bases from V and 5 bases from J, the junction contained 4 bases not matched to a gene. This CDR3 reads CASKGTEYGYTF. CDR3 DNA sequence: TGTGCCAGCAAGGGGACAGAGTATGGCTACACCTTC. The full variable domain, rest sourced from reference TRBV2 and TRBJ1-2, is EPEVTQTPSHQVTQMGQEVILRCVPISNHLYFYWYRQILGQKVEFLVSFYNNEISEKSEIFDDQFSVERPDGSNFTLKIRSTKLEDSAMYFCASKGTEYGYTFGSGTRLTVV.

The rearrangement uses TRBV5-1 and TRBJ2-5; 12 bases are shared with TRBD1. Germline CDR1 reads SGHRS; CDR2 reads YFSETQ. The CDR3 is 17 residues long. V gave up 3 bases and J gave up 7 bases; unmatched junction bases: 13. The CDR3 here is CASSSGQGASSGSTQYF. DNA for the CDR3: TGCGCCAGCAGCTCGGGACAGGGGGCCTCCTCCGGGTCGACCCAGTACTTC.

This clone appeared a few times. The chain employs TRBV10-2 and TRBJ2-2; the D gene could be TRBD1 or TRBD2 (5 bases each). Per the germline V gene, CDR1 is WSHSY and CDR2 is SAAADI. V was cut by 6 bases and J by 2 bases, with 13 bases left in between. The CDR3 extends over 15 amino acids. The CDR3 sequence: CASSGTVGNTGELFF. The CDR3 nucleotides are TGCGCCAGCAGCGGGACGGTCGGTAACACCGGGGAGCTGTTTTTT.

J is TRBJ2-7 and V is TRBV9; 12 bases align to TRBD1. Losses at the gene ends were 4 bases for V and 6 bases for J; bases not matched to a gene: 8. The CDR3 runs to 15 residues. Germline values: CDR1 SGDLS, CDR2 YYNGEE. The CDR3 DNA reads TGTGCCAGCAGCTCCCGGGGGACAGGGGGCTCCGAGCAGTACTTC. This encodes CASSSRGTGGSEQYF.

This chain joins TRBV11-2 and TRBJ2-5; 16 nucleotides line up with TRBD2. Germline lookup yields CDR1 SGHAT and CDR2 FQNNGV. The CDR3 is 17 residues long. Unmatched junction bases numbered 8, after V lost 5 bases and J lost 5 bases. This CDR3 reads CASSLGTSGGAQETQYF. The CDR3 DNA reads TGTGCCAGCAGCCTCGGGACTAGCGGGGGGGCCCAGGAGACCCAGTACTTC.

The chain couples TRBV29-1 to TRBJ1-2, with 8 bases that match TRBD1. Germline CDR1 reads SQVTM; CDR2 reads ANQGSEA. After removal of 3 bases from V and 7 bases from J, the junction contained 4 bases not matched to a gene. This CDR3 has 12 amino acids. CDR3 coding DNA: TGCAGCGTTGACTCGACAGGGGTTGGCTACACCTTC. This gives the protein CSVDSTGVGYTF.

This clone has only one observation. The chain links TRBV9 to TRBJ2-2; 8 nucleotides agree with TRBD1. CDR1 and CDR2 from the germline V gene are SGDLS and YYNGEE. This CDR3 has 15 amino acids. Unmatched junction bases numbered 8, after V lost 10 bases and J lost 0 bases. CDR3 region: CARFRTGPNTGELFF. As DNA, the CDR3 is TGTGCCCGATTCCGGACAGGGCCGAACACCGGGGAGCTGTTTTTT.

This clone was seen only a few times. The V and J genes are TRBV7-9 and TRBJ2-5; D is unclear. The germline gives CDR1 SEHNR, CDR2 FQNEAQ (reference sequence). The CDR3 extends over 15 amino acids. Trimming cost V 5 bases and J 2 bases, with 15 bases left between them. This CDR3 reads CASSQRASPQETQYF. CDR3 bases: TGTGCCAGCAGCCAAAGGGCGAGCCCTCAAGAGACCCAGTACTTC.

The rearrangement joins TRBV30 to TRBJ2-5; TRBD2 matches 8 bases. This CDR3 is built from 14 residues. V shed 1 base and J 5 bases; nucleotides not matched to a gene: 6. The germline V gene has CDR1 GTSNPN and CDR2 SVGIG (reference sequence). The CDR3 region has the DNA TGTGCCTGGAGTGCGGGGGGGCGCGGGGAGACCCAGTACTTC. Translating gives CAWSAGGRGETQYF.

This chain joins TRBV5-6 and TRBJ1-2; D is unclear. The V end lost 2 bases, the J end lost 4 bases, and 12 bases lay between the germline ends. The length of the CDR3 is 14 residues. CDR1 is SGHDT and CDR2 is YYEEEE in the germline V gene. CDR3 sequence: CASSLARRFYGYTF. The DNA of the CDR3 is TGTGCCAGCAGCTTAGCCAGGAGGTTCTATGGCTACACCTTC.